The 23 T cell receptor beta chains reported below all come from one sample, sequenced in a study of blood T cell repertoires in COVID-19. Assay used: immunoSEQ multiplex PCR; TCRdb lists only in-frame clones, some missing. This table has a few hundred thousand clones, 70% to 90% appearing once. Material: PBMCs or T cells enriched from blood (not recorded which). The origin of the receptors is a man aged 25 to 40 who had recovered from COVID-19.

The rearrangement joins TRBV6-5 to TRBJ1-2; D is possibly TRBD1 (5 bases). Trimming took off 6 bases at V and 2 bases at J, with 10 bases between the two ends. This CDR3 comprises 13 residues. The germline V gene has CDR1 MNHEY and CDR2 SVGAGI. CDR3 sequence: CASRMTENYGYTF. The DNA for the CDR3 is TGTGCCAGCAGGATGACAGAGAACTATGGCTACACCTTC.

This chain connects TRBV2 to TRBJ1-5; no clear D. The CDR3 sequence is 12 residues long. V dropped 4 bases and J dropped 6 bases, with 7 bases sitting between them. Looked up from germline, CDR1 is SNHLY and CDR2 is FYNNEI. Here the CDR3 reads CASSGESQPQHF. CDR3 bases: TGTGCCAGCAGTGGAGAGAGTCAGCCCCAGCATTTT.

V and J are TRBV10-1 and TRBJ2-7; D possibly corresponds to TRBD1 (5 bases). Germline loops: CDR1 WNHNN, CDR2 SYGVQD (reference sequence). The CDR3 extends over 15 amino acids. V was trimmed by 6 bases and J by 4 bases, leaving 19 bases between them. CDR3 in DNA: TGCGCCAGCAGGGGTTCATGGGTCAGGGTGTACGAGCAGTACTTC. The encoded protein is CASRGSWVRVYEQYF.

The chain couples TRBV6-2 or TRBV6-3 to TRBJ1-6; 8 bases fit TRBD1. Trimming at V came to 2 bases and at J to 4 bases, leaving 4 bases not matched to a gene. This CDR3 is built from 16 residues. The V gene's germline CDR1 is MNHEY and CDR2 SVGEGT. This CDR3 reads CASSYTHRGYNSPLHF. The CDR3 DNA follows: TGTGCCAGCAGTTACACGCACAGGGGGTATAATTCACCCCTCCACTTT.

CDR3 nucleotides: TGTGCCAGCAGCCCCGAGGGGGGGTCCGGAAGGGGCTACACCTTC. It codes for CASSPEGGSGRGYTF. The chain carries TRBV7-9 and TRBJ1-2; a possible D gene is TRBD1 (6 bases). Between the trimmed V and J ends, which lost 5 bases and 8 bases, there was a span of 21 bases. Germline V gene lookup returns CDR1 SEHNR and CDR2 FQNEAQ (reference sequence). The CDR3 is made up of 15 amino acids.

CDR3 DNA sequence: TGTGCCAGCAGACCGACAGGACCCTACACCTTC. It codes for CASRPTGPYTF. This chain uses TRBV2 with TRBJ1-2, with D possibly being TRBD1 (6 bases). The length of the CDR3 is 11 residues. Deletions cut 6 bases from V and 10 bases from J, with 12 bases between. Per germline, CDR1 SNHLY and CDR2 FYNNEI.

This clone appeared a single time. The chain is built from TRBV11-2 and TRBJ2-7; the match to TRBD1 covers 10 bases. The CDR3 contains 14 residues. Germline loops: CDR1 SGHAT, CDR2 FQNNGV. Germline trimming cut 4 bases from V and 4 bases from J; bases unmatched to any gene: 4. The CDR3 protein is CASSWTGGGYEQYF. The CDR3 DNA is TGTGCCAGCAGCTGGACAGGGGGGGGTTACGAGCAGTACTTC. Complete variable domain (other parts from reference TRBV11-2 and TRBJ2-7): EAGVAQSPRYKIIEKRQSVAFWCNPISGHATLYWYQQILGQGPKLLIQFQNNGVVDDSQLPKDRFSAERLKGVDSTLKIQPAKLEDSAVYLCASSWTGGGYEQYFGPGTRLTVT.

V usage is TRBV19 and J usage is TRBJ1-2; no definite D call. Germline loops: CDR1 LNHDA, CDR2 SQIVND (reference sequence). V shed 1 base and J shed 4 bases, with 7 bases lying between them. This CDR3 has 13 residues. CDR3 sequence: CASSIGPTYGYTF. In nucleotides, the CDR3 is TGTGCCAGTAGTATAGGCCCTACCTATGGCTACACCTTC.

The CDR3 region is CASSLGQGATDTQYF. In DNA form, the CDR3 reads TGTGCCAGCAGCTTAGGACAGGGAGCGACAGATACGCAGTATTTT. This chain uses TRBV11-3 with TRBJ2-3; 7 nucleotides agree with TRBD1. Losses at the gene ends were 1 base for V and 3 bases for J; bases not matched to a gene: 4. The length of the CDR3 is 15 residues. CDR1 and CDR2 (germline): SGHNT, YENEEA.

The chain is built from TRBV9 and TRBJ2-3; 8 bases match TRBD2. Looked up from germline, CDR1 is SGDLS and CDR2 is YYNGEE. J was trimmed by 3 bases and V by 5 bases; bases with no gene match: 5. The CDR3 contains 14 residues. The CDR3 DNA reads as TGTGCCAGCAGTAGCGGACTAGCAACAGATACGCAGTATTTT. As protein: CASSSGLATDTQYF.

The J gene is TRBJ1-6, the V gene TRBV4-2; D may be TRBD1 (6 bases). This CDR3 has 18 amino acids. Germline-derived CDR1 and CDR2 are LGHNA and YNFKEQ. V lost 1 base and J lost 7, with 20 bases in between. The CDR3 DNA follows: TGTGCCAGCAGCCAAGGTCGGGACATACAACTTCCAAATTCACCCCTCCACTTT. Its protein product is CASSQGRDIQLPNSPLHF.

The rearrangement uses TRBV3-1 (or the pseudogene TRBV3-2) and TRBJ2-5; 8 bases fit TRBD2. The V and J ends lost 4 bases and 5 bases, in that order; junction bases with no gene match: 6. Germline V gene data show CDR1 as LGHDT and CDR2 as YNNKEL (reference sequence). The CDR3 spans 14 residues. The CDR3 DNA reads as TGTGCCAGCAGCCCGGCGGGGGGCCTGGAGACCCAGTACTTC. Translated: CASSPAGGLETQYF.

The genes are TRBV30 and TRBJ2-2, with 8 positions matching TRBD2. This CDR3 has 15 residues. Germline CDR1 and CDR2: GTSNPN and SVGIG (reference sequence). The V segment lost 3 bases and the J segment 3 bases; nucleotides outside the gene matches: 6. In DNA, the CDR3 is TGTGCCTGGAGGTCGCGGGGGGCGGACACCGGGGAGCTGTTTTTT. Protein product: CAWRSRGADTGELFF.

The chain is built from TRBV9 and TRBJ1-6, with D possibly TRBD1 on 5 matching bases. The CDR3 is 12 residues long. CDR1 and CDR2 from the germline V gene are SGDLS and YYNGEE. V was cut by 4 bases and J by 9 bases, with 8 bases left in between. CDR3 residues: CASSLGGSPLHF. The CDR3 DNA sequence: TGTGCCAGCAGCCTGGGGGGTTCACCCCTCCACTTT.

The rearrangement joins TRBV4-3 to TRBJ1-3; TRBD1 aligns across 7 bases. This CDR3 comprises 17 residues. V was pared by 4 bases and J by 4 bases, with 13 bases of the junction left unmatched. Looked up from germline, CDR1 is LGHNA and CDR2 is YSLEER. CDR3 sequence reads: CASSPATGRLTGNTIYF. CDR3 bases: TGCGCCAGCAGCCCGGCGACAGGGAGGTTAACCGGAAACACCATATATTTT.

This chain links TRBV19 with TRBJ1-1; 7 positions agree with TRBD1. Germline CDR1 is LNHDA and CDR2 is SQIVND (reference sequence). The CDR3 length is 14 residues. With 4 bases clipped from V and 4 bases from J, the junction kept 6 bases outside the gene matches. The CDR3: CASSNTGESTEAFF. The CDR3 DNA reads TGTGCCAGTAGTAATACAGGGGAAAGCACTGAAGCTTTCTTT.

The chain links TRBV7-9 to TRBJ1-4; the D gene is possibly TRBD1 (6 bases). Germline loops: CDR1 SEHNR, CDR2 FQNEAQ (reference sequence). The V and J ends lost 3 bases and 4 bases respectively, with 9 bases between them. The CDR3 covers 14 residues. The CDR3: CASSFRQDNEKLFF. CDR3 DNA: TGTGCCAGCAGCTTTCGACAGGATAATGAAAAACTGTTTTTT.

This clone has only one observation. CDR3 sequence reads: CASSPHSNTEAFF. Written as DNA, the CDR3 is TGTGCCAGTAGTCCGCACAGTAACACTGAAGCTTTCTTT. This chain joins TRBV19 and TRBJ1-1, with D unclear. The CDR3 is 13 amino acids. V dropped 5 bases and J dropped 2 bases, with 9 bases sitting between them. Germline V gives CDR1 LNHDA, CDR2 SQIVND (reference sequence).

This sequence joins TRBV6-5 and TRBJ1-4; D is possibly TRBD1 (5 bases). The V gene lost 10 bases and the J gene lost 8 bases, with 17 bases spanning the gap. The CDR3 has 13 residues. CDR1 MNHEY and CDR2 SVGAGI come from the germline V gene. Here the CDR3 DNA reads TGTGCCATAAACCAGGGTTCTCGGGAAAAACTGTTTTTT. It translates to CAINQGSREKLFF.

The chain has TRBV20-1 and TRBJ1-2; TRBD1 is a possible D gene (6 bases). Trimming left V 6 bases short and J 10 bases short, with 15 bases between. The length of the CDR3 is 11 residues. The germline CDR1 and CDR2 sequences are DFQATT and SNEGSKA (reference sequence). This CDR3 reads CSATRTDFYTF. The DNA for the CDR3 is TGCAGTGCCACTCGGACAGACTTCTACACCTTC.

The chain uses TRBV6-6 and TRBJ2-2, with TRBD1 matching 9 bases. From germline, CDR1 is MNHNY and CDR2 SVGAGI (reference sequence). Trimming at V came to 4 bases and at J to 6 bases, leaving 9 bases not matched to a gene. The CDR3 spans 16 residues. In nucleotides, the CDR3 is TGTGCCAGCAGTTCAACCGGGACAGGGTATGCCGGGGAGCTGTTTTTT. Its protein product is CASSSTGTGYAGELFF.

This chain connects TRBV12-3 or TRBV12-4 to TRBJ2-5, with 7 bases identical to TRBD1. This CDR3 has 12 residues. V shed 8 bases and J 5 bases; nucleotides not matched to a gene: 5. As DNA, the CDR3 is TGTGCCAGCGGGACAGCCGTGGAGACCCAGTACTTC. Protein product: CASGTAVETQYF.

The rearrangement joins TRBV7-2 to TRBJ2-2; 11 nucleotides match TRBD1. The CDR3 totals 15 residues. The V segment lost 7 bases and the J segment 4 bases; nucleotides outside the gene matches: 5. Germline CDR1 is SGHTA and CDR2 is FQGNSA. The CDR3 DNA is TGTGCCAGCACACCCGGGACAGGGGGCACCGGGGAGCTGTTTTTT. The encoded protein is CASTPGTGGTGELFF.